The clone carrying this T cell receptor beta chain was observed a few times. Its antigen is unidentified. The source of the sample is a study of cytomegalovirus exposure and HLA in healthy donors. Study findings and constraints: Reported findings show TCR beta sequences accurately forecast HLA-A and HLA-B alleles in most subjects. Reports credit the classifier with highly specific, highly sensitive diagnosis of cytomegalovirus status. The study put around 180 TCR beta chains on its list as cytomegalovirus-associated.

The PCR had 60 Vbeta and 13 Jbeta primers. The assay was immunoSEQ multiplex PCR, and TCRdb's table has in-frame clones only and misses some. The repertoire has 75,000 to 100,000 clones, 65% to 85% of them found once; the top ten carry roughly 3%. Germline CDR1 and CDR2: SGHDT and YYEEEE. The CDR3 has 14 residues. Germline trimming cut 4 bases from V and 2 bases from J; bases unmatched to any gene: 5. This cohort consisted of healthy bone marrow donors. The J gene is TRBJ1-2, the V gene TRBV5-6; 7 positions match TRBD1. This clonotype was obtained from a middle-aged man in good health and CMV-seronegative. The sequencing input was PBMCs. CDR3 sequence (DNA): TGTGCCAGCAGCCCGACAGGGTCCAACTATGGCTACACCTTC. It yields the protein CASSPTGSNYGYTF.